The clone carrying this T cell receptor (beta chain) was observed at least ten times. Ahead of thyroid surgery, no patient had received treatment of any kind. The V gene end was trimmed by 5 bases and the J gene end by 4 bases; junction bases not matched to a gene: 4. Germline V gene sequence: CDR1 SGHTA, CDR2 FQGTGA. The CDR3 covers 13 residues. TCRdb re-clonotyped the PCR reads through MiXCR. The sample includes approximately 25,000 clones, under 15% of them seen just once. The source of the sample is a study of metastatic and nonmetastatic thyroid tumors. Sequenced: blood. The chain couples TRBV7-3 to TRBJ1-2, with 7 bases identical to TRBD1. This TCR came from a female donor with papillary thyroid cancer or a benign thyroid nodule (not recorded which). Some clones in this sample may be carry-over from other donors' samples. For the CDR3, the DNA is TGTGCCAGCAGCGACAGGGACAGCTATGGCTACACCTTC. Translation: CASSDRDSYGYTF.